This T cell receptor (beta chain) was retrieved from a study of T cell responses to AZD1222 COVID-19 vaccine. Assay used: immunoSEQ multiplex PCR; TCRdb lists only in-frame clones, some missing. The sample carries about 110,000 clones, about 85% recorded once. A remark on this clone: Its antigen is not known.

CDR3 length: 12 residues. Germline V gene lookup returns CDR1 SGHRS and CDR2 YFSETQ. V was trimmed by 4 bases and J by 7 bases, leaving 12 bases between them. Study-level points and caveats: Repertoire sampling happened only post peak T cell response. It should be noted that donors were predominantly white British and more often female, and clonal diversity was possibly underestimated.

This clonotype was obtained from an adult who received the AZD1222 COVID-19 vaccine. This chain connects TRBV5-1 to TRBJ2-7; D unclear. This specimen was peripheral blood, taken 28 days after the second AZD1222 dose. The CDR3 DNA reads TGCGCCAGCAGCCAGAGTAAGGGAGAGCAGTACTTC. This gives the protein CASSQSKGEQYF.